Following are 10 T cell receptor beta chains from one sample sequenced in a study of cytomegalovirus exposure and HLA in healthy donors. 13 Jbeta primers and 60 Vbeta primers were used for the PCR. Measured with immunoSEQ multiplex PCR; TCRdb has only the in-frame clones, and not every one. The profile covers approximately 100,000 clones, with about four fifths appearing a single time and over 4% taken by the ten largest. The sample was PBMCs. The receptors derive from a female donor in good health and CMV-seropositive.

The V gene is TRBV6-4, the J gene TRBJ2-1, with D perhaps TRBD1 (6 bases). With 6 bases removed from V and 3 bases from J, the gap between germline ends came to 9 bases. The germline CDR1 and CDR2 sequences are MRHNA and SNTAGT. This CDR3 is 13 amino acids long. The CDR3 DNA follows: TGTGCCAGCAGCCGGGACAACTACAATGAGCAGTTCTTC. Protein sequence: CASSRDNYNEQFF.

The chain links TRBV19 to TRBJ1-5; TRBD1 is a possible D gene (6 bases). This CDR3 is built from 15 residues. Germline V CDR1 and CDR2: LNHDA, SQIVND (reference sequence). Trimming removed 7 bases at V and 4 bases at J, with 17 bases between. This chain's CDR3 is CASTPADRQNQPQHF. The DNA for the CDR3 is TGTGCCAGTACCCCCGCTGACAGGCAGAATCAGCCCCAGCATTTT.

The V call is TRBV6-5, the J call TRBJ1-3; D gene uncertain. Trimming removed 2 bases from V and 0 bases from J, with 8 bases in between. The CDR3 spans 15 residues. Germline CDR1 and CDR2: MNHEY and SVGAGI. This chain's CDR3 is CASSYEGRSGNTIYF. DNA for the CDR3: TGTGCCAGCAGTTACGAGGGCCGCTCTGGAAACACCATATATTTT.

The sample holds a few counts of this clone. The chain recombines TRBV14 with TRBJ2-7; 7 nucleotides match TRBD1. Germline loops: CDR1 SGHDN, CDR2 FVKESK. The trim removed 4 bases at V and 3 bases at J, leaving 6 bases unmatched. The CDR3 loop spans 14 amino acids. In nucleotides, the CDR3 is TGTGCCAGCAGCCTCCGGACAGGACTCTACGAGCAGTACTTC. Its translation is CASSLRTGLYEQYF.

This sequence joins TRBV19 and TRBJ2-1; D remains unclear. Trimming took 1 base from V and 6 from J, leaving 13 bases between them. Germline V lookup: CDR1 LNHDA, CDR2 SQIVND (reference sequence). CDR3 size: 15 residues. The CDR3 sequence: CASSIGALKINEQFF. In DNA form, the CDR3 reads TGTGCCAGTAGTATAGGGGCACTTAAGATCAATGAGCAGTTCTTC.

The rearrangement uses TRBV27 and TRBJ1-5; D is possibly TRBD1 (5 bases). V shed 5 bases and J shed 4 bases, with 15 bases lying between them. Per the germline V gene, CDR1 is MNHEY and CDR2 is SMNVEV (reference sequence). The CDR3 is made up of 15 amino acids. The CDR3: CASSLVAGLNQPQHF. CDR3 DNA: TGTGCCAGCAGTCTAGTCGCAGGGTTGAATCAGCCCCAGCATTTT.

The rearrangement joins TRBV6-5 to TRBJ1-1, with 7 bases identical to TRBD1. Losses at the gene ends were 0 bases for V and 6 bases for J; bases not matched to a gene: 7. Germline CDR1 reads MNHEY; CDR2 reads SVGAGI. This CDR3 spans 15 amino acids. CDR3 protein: CASSYSARGIAEAFF. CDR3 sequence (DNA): TGTGCCAGCAGTTACTCGGCCAGGGGGATCGCTGAAGCTTTCTTT.

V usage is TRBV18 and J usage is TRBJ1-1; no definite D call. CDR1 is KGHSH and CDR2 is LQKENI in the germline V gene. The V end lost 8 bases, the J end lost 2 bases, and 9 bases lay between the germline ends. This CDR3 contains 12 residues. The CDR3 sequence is CASKPGNTEAFF. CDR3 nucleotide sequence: TGTGCCAGCAAACCGGGTAACACTGAAGCTTTCTTT.

Here the CDR3 DNA reads TGCGCCAGCAGCCAAGATGGAACAGGGTACTACGAGCAGTACTTC. Translated: CASSQDGTGYYEQYF. The V call is TRBV4-1, the J call TRBJ2-7, with TRBD1 as a possible D gene (6 bases). CDR3 length: 15 amino acids. V shed 0 bases and J shed 3 bases, with 12 bases lying between them. Germline CDR1 and CDR2: MGHRA and YSYEKL.

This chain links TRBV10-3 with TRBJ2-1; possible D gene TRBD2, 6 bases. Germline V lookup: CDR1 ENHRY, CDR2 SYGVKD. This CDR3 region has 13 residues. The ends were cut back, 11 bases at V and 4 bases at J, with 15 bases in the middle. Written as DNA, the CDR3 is TGTGCCGTCACTCCGGGAGCTTACAATGAGCAGTTCTTC. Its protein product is CAVTPGAYNEQFF.